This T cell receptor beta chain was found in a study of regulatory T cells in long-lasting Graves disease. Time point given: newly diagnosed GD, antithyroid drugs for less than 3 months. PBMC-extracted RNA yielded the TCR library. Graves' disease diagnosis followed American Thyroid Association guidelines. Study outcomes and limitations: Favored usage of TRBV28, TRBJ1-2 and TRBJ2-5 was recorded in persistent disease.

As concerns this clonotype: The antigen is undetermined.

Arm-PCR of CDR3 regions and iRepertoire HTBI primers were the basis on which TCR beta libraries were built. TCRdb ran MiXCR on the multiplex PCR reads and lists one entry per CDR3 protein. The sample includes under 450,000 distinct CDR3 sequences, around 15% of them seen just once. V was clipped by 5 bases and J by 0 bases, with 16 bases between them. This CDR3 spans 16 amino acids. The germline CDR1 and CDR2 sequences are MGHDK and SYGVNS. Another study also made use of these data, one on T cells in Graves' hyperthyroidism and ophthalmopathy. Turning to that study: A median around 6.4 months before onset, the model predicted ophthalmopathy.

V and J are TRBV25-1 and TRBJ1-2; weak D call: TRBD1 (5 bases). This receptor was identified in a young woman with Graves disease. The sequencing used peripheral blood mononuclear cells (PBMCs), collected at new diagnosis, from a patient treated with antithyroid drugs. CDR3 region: CASSSRQLRTNYGYTF. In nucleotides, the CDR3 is TGTGCCAGCAGTTCCCGACAGCTAAGAACTAACTATGGCTACACCTTC.